Listed below are T cell receptor beta chains from one sample, sequenced in a study of beta chain features in type 1 diabetes. Sequenced by immunoSEQ multiplex PCR; TCRdb stores in-frame clones only, minus some. The sample lists 350,000 or so clones; about 20% were seen once. Material: naive CD4+ T cells from blood. The source is a woman aged 18-29 years in good health. Both conserved end residues are part of each CDR3. D genes are given only for firm matches. A row's size may be missing; if present it is once, few, many or a size class.

v_gene	abundance	len	d_gene	j_gene	CDR3aa	CDR3nt
TRBV30	NA	15	TRBD2	TRBJ2-7	CAWSVPASGTYEQYF	TGTGCCTGGAGTGTACCGGCTAGCGGGACTTACGAGCAGTACTTC
TRBV19	NA	15	TRBD1	TRBJ2-1	CASSMQDDRANEQFF	TGTGCCAGTAGTATGCAAGATGACAGGGCGAATGAGCAGTTCTTC
TRBV5-4	few	12	TRBD1	TRBJ2-7	CASSLDRGEQYF	TGTGCCAGCAGCTTGGACAGGGGCGAGCAGTACTTC
TRBV7-3	few	15	NA	TRBJ1-1	CASSLGGMGRTEAFF	TGTGCCAGCAGCTTAGGAGGGATGGGAAGGACTGAAGCTTTCTTT
TRBV5-1	few	13	TRBD2	TRBJ2-1	CASNKREGNEQFF	TGCGCCAGCAATAAAAGGGAGGGGAATGAGCAGTTCTTC
TRBV9	few	15	NA	TRBJ2-2	CASSERMANTGELFF	TGTGCCAGCAGCGAGAGGATGGCAAACACCGGGGAGCTGTTTTTT
TRBV5-1	NA	14	TRBD1	TRBJ2-3	CASSWGTGGSEQYF	TGCGCCAGCAGCTGGGGGACAGGGGGCTCGGAGCAGTATTTT
TRBV28	few	14	TRBD2	TRBJ2-5	CASSFSLAVETQYF	TGTGCCAGCAGTTTCTCTCTAGCGGTCGAGACCCAGTACTTC
TRBV18	NA	13	NA	TRBJ1-5	CASAGQVNQPQHF	TGTGCCAGCGCGGGGCAGGTCAATCAGCCCCAGCATTTT
TRBV7-9	few	12	NA	TRBJ2-3	CASRQGADTQYF	TGTGCCAGCAGGCAGGGCGCAGATACGCAGTATTTT
TRBV7-2	NA	15	NA	TRBJ2-7	CASSLDRGRGYEQYF	TGTGCCAGCAGCTTAGATCGGGGCAGGGGATACGAGCAGTACTTC
TRBV18	few	14	NA	TRBJ1-1	CASSPPRVNTEAFF	TGTGCCAGCTCACCACCGAGGGTGAACACTGAAGCTTTCTTT
TRBV30	NA	13	NA	TRBJ2-6	CAWSLSGANVLTF	TGTGCCTGGAGTCTTTCCGGGGCCAACGTCCTGACTTTC
TRBV7-2	few	13	NA	TRBJ2-7	CASSGRALYEQYF	TGTGCCAGCAGCGGCAGGGCTTTGTATGAGCAGTACTTC
TRBV13	NA	15	NA	TRBJ1-4	CASSYTTAGGEKLFF	TGTGCCAGCAGCTACACGACAGCGGGCGGAGAAAAACTGTTTTTT
TRBV7-6	few	16	NA	TRBJ2-5	CASSLASTPARETQYF	TGTGCCAGCAGCTTAGCTTCTACACCGGCGAGGGAGACCCAGTACTTC
TRBV30	NA	12	NA	TRBJ1-1	CAWSTAGGRAFF	TGTGCCTGGAGTACAGCCGGAGGGAGGGCTTTCTTT
TRBV7-9	few	14	TRBD1	TRBJ1-2	CASSPRDRDYGYTF	TGTGCCAGCAGCCCTCGGGACAGGGACTATGGCTACACCTTC
TRBV5-6	NA	15	NA	TRBJ1-1	CASSLFSPRNTEAFF	TGTGCCAGCAGCTTGTTCTCCCCCCGGAACACTGAAGCTTTCTTT
TRBV7-9	few	15	NA	TRBJ1-1	CASSPQGHLNTEAFF	TGTGCCAGCAGCCCCCAGGGACACCTGAACACTGAAGCTTTCTTT
TRBV6-5	few	11	NA	TRBJ2-7	CASSYGAEQYF	TGTGCCAGCAGTTATGGGGCCGAGCAGTACTTC
TRBV29-1	few	13	TRBD1	TRBJ2-1	CSATGTGGLEQFF	TGCAGCGCAACCGGGACAGGGGGCCTTGAGCAGTTCTTC
TRBV5-4	NA	14	NA	TRBJ2-7	CASSLGGLTYEQYF	TGTGCCAGCAGCTTGGGCGGGTTGACCTACGAGCAGTACTTC
TRBV29-1	few	15	NA	TRBJ2-5	CSVEFTASSSKTQYF	TGCAGCGTTGAATTCACAGCATCTTCCTCAAAGACCCAGTACTTC
TRBV7-3	once	13	NA	TRBJ1-2	CASRLKGKGGYTF	TGTGCCAGCAGACTGAAGGGGAAAGGAGGCTACACCTTC
TRBV6-6	few	13	NA	TRBJ1-1	CASSARSNTEAFF	TGTGCCAGCAGTGCACGGTCGAACACTGAAGCTTTCTTT
TRBV4-1	few	17	TRBD2	TRBJ2-2	CASSQDYGLAGEGELFF	TGCGCCAGCAGCCAAGATTATGGACTAGCGGGAGAAGGGGAGCTGTTTTTT
TRBV5-6	once	15	TRBD1	TRBJ1-3	CASSIGQGTGNTIYF	TGTGCCAGCAGCATCGGACAGGGAACTGGAAACACCATATATTTT
TRBV5-1	NA	16	TRBD1	TRBJ1-1	CASSLLGQGLNTEAFF	TGCGCCAGCAGCTTGCTCGGACAGGGCTTGAACACTGAAGCTTTCTTT
TRBV15	few	16	NA	TRBJ1-2	CATSREWTRGDYGYTF	TGTGCCACCAGCAGAGAGTGGACACGAGGAGACTATGGCTACACCTTC
TRBV20-1	few	11	NA	TRBJ1-4	CSASTNEKLFF	TGCAGTGCCTCAACTAATGAAAAACTGTTTTTT
TRBV9	NA	15	TRBD1	TRBJ2-3	CASSGTGVTGDTQYF	TGTGCCAGCAGCGGCACAGGGGTGACGGGAGATACGCAGTATTTT
TRBV9	few	15	NA	TRBJ1-5	CASSGGGNSNQPQHF	TGTGCCAGCAGCGGAGGTGGAAATAGCAATCAGCCCCAGCATTTT
TRBV4-1	NA	17	NA	TRBJ2-3	CASSQRGGDSSTDTQYF	TGCGCCAGCAGCCAAAGAGGAGGGGACAGTAGCACAGATACGCAGTATTTT
TRBV2	few	13	TRBD2	TRBJ2-3	CASSLAGGRRQYF	TGTGCCAGCAGCCTAGCGGGAGGGAGGAGGCAGTATTTT
TRBV7-2	NA	14	TRBD1	TRBJ1-1	CASSYRDRVTEAFF	TGTGCCAGCAGCTACCGGGACAGGGTCACTGAAGCTTTCTTT
TRBV4-3	few	13	NA	TRBJ2-1	CASSQDQAQGQFF	TGCGCCAGCAGCCAAGATCAGGCCCAGGGGCAGTTCTTC
TRBV5-1	NA	14	TRBD1	TRBJ2-2	CASSPGQGGGELFF	TGCGCCAGCAGCCCCGGACAGGGTGGCGGGGAGCTGTTTTTT
TRBV29-1	NA	12	TRBD1	TRBJ1-2	CSVAQGGNGYTF	TGCAGCGTTGCACAGGGGGGAAATGGCTACACCTTC
TRBV9	NA	14	NA	TRBJ1-1	CASSVETGRAEAFF	TGTGCCAGCAGCGTAGAGACGGGGAGAGCTGAAGCTTTCTTT
TRBV7-9	NA	14	NA	TRBJ2-5	CASSQDSKLGTQYF	TGTGCCAGCAGCCAGGACTCAAAACTCGGGACCCAGTACTTC
TRBV5-1	few	14	NA	TRBJ2-5	CASSQSGGQETQYF	TGCGCCAGCAGCCAAAGTGGGGGGCAAGAGACCCAGTACTTC
TRBV14	NA	15	NA	TRBJ1-2	CASSPRVRDIDGYTF	TGTGCCAGCAGTCCCCGAGTCAGGGACATCGATGGCTACACCTTC
TRBV5-1	few	11	NA	TRBJ2-3	CASSERDTQYF	TGCGCCAGCTCCGAGAGGGATACGCAGTATTTT
TRBV5-6	NA	13	TRBD1	TRBJ2-1	CASYGQGTNEQFF	TGTGCCAGCTATGGACAGGGAACGAATGAGCAGTTCTTC
TRBV14	NA	13	NA	TRBJ1-2	CASSQGQDYGYTF	TGTGCCAGCAGCCAAGGACAGGACTATGGCTACACCTTC
TRBV27	NA	14	NA	TRBJ2-3	CASSFTGVTDTQYF	TGTGCCAGCAGTTTCACCGGGGTCACAGATACGCAGTATTTT
TRBV21-1	NA	14	NA	TRBJ2-2	CASRWLAGERELFF	TGTGCCAGCAGATGGCTAGCGGGAGAGAGGGAGCTGTTTTTT
TRBV19	few	18	TRBD1	TRBJ2-6	CASSPSGTGLSGANVLTF	TGTGCCAGTTCCCCTTCCGGGACAGGCCTCTCTGGGGCCAACGTCCTGACTTTC
TRBV4-1	few	16	NA	TRBJ2-3	CASSHLGLATTDTQYF	TGCGCCAGCAGCCACCTGGGACTTGCGACCACAGATACGCAGTATTTT
TRBV30	few	13	TRBD2	TRBJ2-7	CAGTSGGQGEQYF	TGTGCCGGTACTAGCGGGGGGCAAGGGGAGCAGTACTTC
TRBV12-5	few	15	TRBD1	TRBJ2-5	CASGLVLGQGVTQYF	TGTGCTAGTGGTTTGGTACTGGGACAGGGAGTGACCCAGTACTTC
TRBV7-2	few	14	NA	TRBJ1-1	CASSSGRGPTEAFF	TGTGCCAGCAGCTCTGGCAGGGGCCCGACTGAAGCTTTCTTT
TRBV5-1	once	15	TRBD1	TRBJ2-1	CASSLEQGAYNEQFF	TGCGCCAGCAGCTTGGAACAGGGGGCTTACAATGAGCAGTTCTTC
TRBV29-1	few	12	TRBD2	TRBJ2-7	CSGSGLMGEQYF	TGCAGCGGATCGGGACTAATGGGCGAGCAGTACTTC
TRBV19	few	13	NA	TRBJ1-5	CASSTQHNQPQHF	TGTGCCAGTAGTACACAGCATAATCAGCCCCAGCATTTT